This T cell receptor (beta chain) derives from a study of T cells in tuberculosis. Study-wide context: This South African cohort compared adolescents with or without latent tuberculosis against adults with active tuberculosis. Study conclusions and caveats: Smaller distances to GMM-specific TCRs suggested their expansion in active tuberculosis.

The table came from immunoSEQ multiplex PCR; TCRdb's copy has only in-frame clones and leaves some out. Among roughly 35,000 clones listed, about 94% were seen once. The V gene's germline CDR1 is MNHEY and CDR2 SVGAGI. This CDR3 comprises 13 residues. With 6 bases clipped from V and 8 bases from J, the junction kept 7 bases outside the gene matches. As to this clone: Its antigen is still unknown.

This rearrangement joins TRBV6-5 to TRBJ2-3; 8 positions agree with TRBD2. This clonotype originated in a donor aged 10-30 years with latent tuberculosis or without tuberculosis infection. Some clones in this sample may be carry-over from other donors' samples. The sample was PBMCs. For the CDR3, the DNA is TGTGCCAGCAGACTCGGGGGGGAGGGTACGCAGTATTTT. Its translation: CASRLGGEGTQYF.